The next 20 T cell receptor beta chains were all read from a single sample in a study of molecular identifiers for immune sequencing clone quantification. TCRdb processed the PCR reads anew with MiXCR; each CDR3 protein has one entry. This repertoire shows some 320,000 distinct CDR3 sequences, 24% found once; its top ten account for about 0.7%. Material: naive CD8+ T cells from blood, with Jurkat cell RNA spiked in. Subset noted: FACS-sorted CD8+CD4-CCR7+CD45RA+ naive T cells. These receptors came from a human donor in good health. Some libraries in this study had Jurkat cell RNA spiked in.

Regarding this clonotype: A much larger clone differs from this one at a single base, so this may be a read error. The CDR3 region is CASYPLGGKSAGELFF. CDR3 coding DNA: TGTGCCAGCTACCCGTTGGGGGGCAAGTCTGCCGGGGAGCTGTTTTTT. J is TRBJ2-2 and V is TRBV2; D tentatively fits TRBD1 or TRBD2 (6 bases each). In germline, CDR1 is SNHLY, CDR2 FYNNEI. This CDR3 contains 16 residues. The V end lost 8 bases, the J end lost 6 bases, and 22 bases lay between the germline ends.

Notes on this clonotype: This sequence may be a read error, since a much larger clone differs from it by one base. V gene TRBV27 combines with J gene TRBJ1-1; the D is unclear. CDR1 MNHEY and CDR2 SMNVEV come from the germline V gene (reference sequence). The CDR3 covers 13 residues. CDR3 loop: CAGSLNKPTEAFF. The DNA for the CDR3 is TGTGCCGGCAGTCTTAACAAGCCCACTGAAGCTTTCTTT.

V gene TRBV28 combines with J gene TRBJ1-5; 9 bases map to TRBD1. The CDR3 is 14 amino acids. With 4 bases clipped from V and 7 bases from J, the junction kept 5 bases outside the gene matches. The germline gives CDR1 MDHEN, CDR2 SYDVKM. The chain's CDR3 is CASSSGQGQQPQHF. The CDR3 region has the DNA TGTGCCAGCAGTTCGGGACAGGGCCAACAGCCCCAGCATTTT.

This chain joins TRBV20-1 and TRBJ2-3; D might be TRBD2 (5 bases). Germline CDR1 reads DFQATT; CDR2 reads SNEGSKA (reference sequence). The ends were cut back, 1 base at V and 1 base at J, with 24 bases in the middle. The CDR3 sequence is 19 residues long. The CDR3: CSARGTRAGFDFGTDTQYF. CDR3 nucleotides: TGCAGTGCTAGAGGAACGAGGGCCGGGTTCGATTTTGGCACAGATACGCAGTATTTT.

Turning to this clonotype: A read error may produce the germline difference seen at one junction end. The rearrangement links TRBV24-1 to TRBJ1-5, with a tentative D call TRBD1 (6 bases). CDR3 length: 14 residues. Germline CDR1 KGHDR, CDR2 SFDVKD. CDR3 in amino acids: CTTSDSDSNQPQHF. CDR3 nucleotide sequence: TGTACCACCAGTGATTCGGACAGTAATCAGCCCCAGCATTTT.

This clonotype was found many times. V gene TRBV5-1 combines with J gene TRBJ2-1, with TRBD2 matching over 10 bases. The CDR3 is 15 amino acids. Germline assignment: CDR1 SGHRS and CDR2 YFSETQ. V lost 0 bases to trimming and J lost 4 bases; unmatched junction nucleotides: 1. CDR3 amino acids: CASSLASGSYNEQFF. The CDR3 coding sequence is TGCGCCAGCAGCTTGGCTAGCGGGAGTTACAATGAGCAGTTCTTC.

The chain is built from TRBV10-2 and TRBJ2-7, with a weak D call TRBD2 (6 bases). The CDR3 loop spans 15 amino acids. Trimming removed 7 bases at V and 0 bases at J, with 16 bases between. CDR1 WSHSY and CDR2 SAAADI come from the germline V gene. CDR3 nucleotides: TGCGCCAGCAATCTAGCCCGGGAGAGCTCCTACGAGCAGTACTTC. This sequence encodes CASNLARESSYEQYF.

This clonotype was recorded at least ten times. V usage is TRBV7-9 and J usage is TRBJ2-3; 7 bases are shared with TRBD2. CDR3 length: 16 residues. Germline V gene sequence: CDR1 SEHNR, CDR2 FQNEAQ (reference sequence). V trimming: 5 bases; J trimming: 0 bases; junction bases outside the gene matches: 8. The CDR3 spells CASSPWGGSSTDTQYF. CDR3 bases: TGTGCCAGCAGCCCATGGGGCGGGAGCAGCACAGATACGCAGTATTTT.

In regard to this clonotype: A much larger clone lies a single base off, so this may be a read error. The gene calls are TRBV25-1 and TRBJ1-1; D is unresolved. Germline V gene data show CDR1 as MGHDK and CDR2 as SYGVNS. The CDR3 loop spans 14 amino acids. The CDR3 loop reads CASSALGFGTGAFF. In DNA, the CDR3 is TGTGCCAGCAGTGCCTTGGGGTTTGGCACTGGAGCTTTCTTT. The variable domain in full, completed from reference TRBV25-1 and TRBJ1-1, reads EADIYQTPRYLVIGTGKKITLECSQTMGHDKMYWYQQDPGMELHLIHYSYGVNSTEKGDLSSESTVSRIRTEHFPLTLESARPSHTSQYLCASSALGFGTGAFFGQGTRLTVV.

This rearrangement joins TRBV27 to TRBJ1-5; D perhaps matches TRBD1 (5 bases). The V and J ends lost 4 bases and 0 bases respectively, with 10 bases between them. The germline V gene has CDR1 MNHEY and CDR2 SMNVEV (reference sequence). There are 15 residues in the CDR3. CDR3 protein: CASSSPRDSNQPQHF. The CDR3 DNA reads as TGTGCCAGCAGTTCTCCCAGGGATAGCAATCAGCCCCAGCATTTT.

This clonotype was counted ten times or more. The chain has TRBV5-1 and TRBJ1-5, with D uncertain. The length of the CDR3 is 15 residues. Germline V lookup: CDR1 SGHRS, CDR2 YFSETQ. V was cut by 4 bases and J by 4 bases, with 15 bases left in between. CDR3 DNA: TGCGCCAGCAGCCCCGAGGGTTTTTGGAATCAGCCCCAGCATTTT. Its protein product is CASSPEGFWNQPQHF.

The V and J genes are TRBV25-1 and TRBJ2-7; the match to TRBD2 covers 11 bases. Germline loops: CDR1 MGHDK, CDR2 SYGVNS. Trimming took 2 bases from V and 6 from J; bases not matched to a gene: 12. The CDR3 length is 17 residues. CDR3 protein: CASSEEVGTSGNCEQYF. The CDR3 DNA reads TGTGCCAGCAGTGAAGAAGTCGGGACTAGCGGAAACTGCGAGCAGTACTTC.

A note on this clonotype: This could be a read error, since a much larger clone is one nucleotide away. The chain is built from TRBV12-3 or TRBV12-4 and TRBJ2-3; 10 nucleotides agree with TRBD2. CDR3 size: 15 residues. This chain's CDR3 is CASRGLAGEADTRYF. The CDR3 DNA sequence: TGTGCCAGCCGGGGTCTAGCGGGGGAGGCAGATACGCGGTATTTT.

A note on this clonotype: Without the conserved terminal phenylalanine or tryptophan, this CDR3 likely stems from a read error. V gene TRBV6-6 combines with J gene TRBJ2-2; 13 bases are a match to TRBD2. Per the germline V gene, CDR1 is MNHNY and CDR2 is SVGAGI (reference sequence). The length of the CDR3 is 16 residues. V shed 5 bases and J 6 bases; nucleotides not matched to a gene: 6. CDR3 coding DNA: TGTGCCAGCAGTCCGACTAGCGGGAGGTTTGCCGGGGAGCTGTTTTCT. Amino acids: CASSPTSGRFAGELFS.

Concerning this clonotype: Because the CDR3 is missing its conserved closing phenylalanine or tryptophan, this is likely a read error. The CDR3 coding sequence is TGTGCCAGCAGCCAGCAGGGGATAGGCCAGCCCCAGCATGTT. Its protein product is CASSQQGIGQPQHV. The chain has TRBV7-9 and TRBJ1-5; a weak D match, TRBD1 (6 bases). CDR1 is SEHNR, CDR2 FQNEAQ, per germline (reference sequence). The CDR3 totals 14 residues. Trimming took 5 bases from V and 7 from J, leaving 15 bases between them.

The table lists this clonotype with many counts. This chain connects TRBV21-1 to TRBJ2-5; TRBD1 is the table's D call and was not checked against the DNA. TRBV21-1 counts as a pseudogene. The CDR3 runs to 17 residues. The CDR3 region has the DNA TGTGCCAGCAGCACCCCGCGGGGACAGGGAGGTGAGGAGACCCAGTACTTC. The encoded protein is CASSTPRGQGGEETQYF.

This clonotype was picked up many times. The CDR3 loop is CASSYGTGGTEAFF. CDR3 bases: TGTGCCAGCAGCTATGGGACAGGGGGTACTGAAGCTTTCTTT. The chain combines TRBV7-2 with TRBJ1-1; 11 nucleotides align to TRBD1. The CDR3 totals 14 residues. Germline lookup yields CDR1 SGHTA and CDR2 FQGNSA. The junction had 3 bases not matched to a gene; V was cut back by 4 bases and J by 5 bases.

This clonotype showed up many times. J is TRBJ2-5 and V is TRBV6-5, with D perhaps TRBD1 (5 bases). The CDR3 consists of 15 residues. Trimming cost V 0 bases and J 4 bases, with 12 bases left between them. From germline, CDR1 is MNHEY and CDR2 SVGAGI. The CDR3 nucleotides are TGTGCCAGCAGTTACTCGAGGTCAGGGTTAGAGACCCAGTACTTC. Translated: CASSYSRSGLETQYF.

This clonotype occurred many times. The rearrangement joins TRBV7-9 to TRBJ2-7, with D unresolved. The CDR3 extends over 15 amino acids. With 0 bases removed from V and 5 bases from J, the gap between germline ends came to 14 bases. Germline V gene data show CDR1 as SEHNR and CDR2 as FQNEAQ (reference sequence). The CDR3 loop is CASSLAMATDHEQYF. CDR3 sequence (DNA): TGTGCCAGCAGCTTAGCGATGGCCACGGACCACGAGCAGTACTTC. The whole variable domain, remainder taken from reference TRBV7-9 and TRBJ2-7, is DTGVSQNPRHKITKRGQNVTFRCDPISEHNRLYWYRQTLGQGPEFLTYFQNEAQLEKSRLLSDRFSAERPKGSFSTLEIQRTEQGDSAMYLCASSLAMATDHEQYFGPGTRLTVT.

This clonotype was observed many times. DNA of the CDR3: TGCAGTGCTAGAGGGCCGGGCTCGGAGGAGCAGTACTTC. It specifies CSARGPGSEEQYF. This chain connects TRBV20-1 to TRBJ2-7; no firm D call. The CDR3 loop spans 13 amino acids. Trimming removed 1 base at V and 7 bases at J, with 14 bases between. Germline loops: CDR1 DFQATT, CDR2 SNEGSKA (reference sequence).